This T cell receptor (beta chain) stems from a study of PD-L1 blockade in urothelial cancer. Study at large: Patients took up atezolizumab in 2014 at 1,200 mg intravenously every 3 weeks. Patients had received 0 to 3 prior chemotherapy regimens.

Sample time point: pretreatment peripheral blood. Trimming removed 3 bases at V and 7 bases at J, with 12 bases between. The CDR3 totals 13 residues. Germline CDR1 reads MNHNS; CDR2 reads SASEGT. Assay used: immunoSEQ multiplex PCR; TCRdb lists only in-frame clones, some missing. The sample comprises more than 45,000 clones, approximately 77% of which are singletons, and 3.5% to 4.5% rests with the top ten. The material sequenced was PBMCs, taken around atezolizumab (anti-PD-L1) treatment. J is TRBJ1-2 and V is TRBV6-1; D is perhaps TRBD1 (5 bases). This receptor was identified in a man between 70 and 80 years old with urothelial cancer. The CDR3: CASSEGLWGGYTF. CDR3 nucleotides: TGTGCCAGCAGTGAGGGGCTTTGGGGTGGCTACACCTTC.